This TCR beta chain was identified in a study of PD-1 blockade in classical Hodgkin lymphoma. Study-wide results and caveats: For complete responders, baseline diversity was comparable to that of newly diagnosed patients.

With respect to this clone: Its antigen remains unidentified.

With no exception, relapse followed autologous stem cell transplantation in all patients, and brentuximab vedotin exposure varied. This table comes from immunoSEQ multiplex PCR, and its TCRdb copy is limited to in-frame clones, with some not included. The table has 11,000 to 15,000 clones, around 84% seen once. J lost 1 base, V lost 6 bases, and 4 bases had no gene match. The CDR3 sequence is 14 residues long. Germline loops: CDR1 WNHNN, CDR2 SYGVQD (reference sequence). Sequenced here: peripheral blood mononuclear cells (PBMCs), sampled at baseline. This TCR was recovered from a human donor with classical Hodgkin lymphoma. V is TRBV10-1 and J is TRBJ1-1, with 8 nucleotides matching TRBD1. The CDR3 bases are TGCGCCAGCAGACAGGGGGGTCCGAACACTGAAGCTTTCTTT. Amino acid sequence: CASRQGGPNTEAFF.